This section outlines one TCR beta chain sequence together with its context. The antigen remains undetermined. Generated by immunoSEQ multiplex PCR, the TCRdb table keeps only in-frame clones and is missing some. The sample carries around 45,000 clones, 92% recorded once. The CDR3 is 14 residues long. The V end lost 3 bases, the J end lost 3 bases, and 11 bases lay between the germline ends. This entry is derived from a study of cytomegalovirus exposure and HLA in healthy donors. Findings of the study overall: According to the study, 180 or so TCR beta chains were cytomegalovirus-associated.

The source material was PBMCs. The gene calls are TRBV23-1 and TRBJ1-2; D possibly corresponds to TRBD1 (6 bases). TRBV23-1 is known as an ORF, though its function is uncertain. This sequence originates from a man between 18 and 35 years old in good health and CMV-seronegative. The CDR3 DNA follows: TGCGCCAGCAGTCACTTAACAGGGTACTATGGCTACACCTTC. Encoded protein: CASSHLTGYYGYTF.